Detailed here is one TCR beta chain. Its antigen is not yet known. Nothing much larger sits one base from this clone, and base qualities are not available. The sample is drawn from a study of cytomegalovirus exposure and HLA in healthy donors (TCRdb year 2017). A note on the overall study: In an earlier analysis of approximately 640 of the donors, 276 Gb of sequence data and about 110 million unique TCR beta sequences from about 179 million T cells were reported. To study patterns of TCR occurrence, a later analysis re-analyzed previously published TCR beta repertoires from 650 to 750 donors and added high-resolution HLA genotyping. Among about 390 genotyped donors of the cohort, an average of 235,054 unique TCR beta nucleotide sequences were sequenced per donor, roughly 20% of them non-productive. Approximately 310 gigabases of sequencing data and 70 million to 85 million unique TCR sequences were included in an early release covering around 600 HLA-typed donors. Alongside the repertoire data, information on donor age, sex, ethnicity and CMV serostatus was compiled. A separate validation cohort of about 110 different subjects was used in addition to the 666-subject first cohort. Among the roughly 380 genotyped donors, approximately 82% belonged to the genetic ancestry cluster associated with self-reported Caucasian donors. Every repertoire in the discovery cohort had been generated on one and the same sequencing platform. Typing coverage varied by locus: about 629-640 donors for A, B, C, DRB1 and DQB1; approximately 500 for DQA1; about 590 for DPA1; about 450 for DPB1. Because of strong linkage in the cohort, four to six DR-DQ haplotypes were treated as single units for association and clustering. Both class I and class II loci were covered by HLA typing, at four-digit resolution. In a later genetic analysis, genome-wide SNP genotypes for about three fifths of the roughly 670 donors were used, and that subset was treated as a discovery cohort. The study aimed to test whether signatures of past pathogen exposure could be identified by cataloging public T cell receptors. An earlier analysis of approximately 630 of the donors applied high-throughput TCR beta sequencing to assess whether each TCR beta V gene segment acted as functional or pseudogenic. Rather than using new phenotypic data, the later analysis identified candidate immune exposures from TCR beta sequences and from how often those sequences occurred across donors. The study profiled the T cell repertoires of around 700 subjects by immunosequencing and related them to cytomegalovirus serostatus. High-throughput TCR immunosequencing, statistical association of individual TCRs with disease status, and machine learning were combined to predict cytomegalovirus infection status. Study-wide conclusions, independent of this receptor: Because some donors lacked HLA typing at each locus, the association tests relied only on the typed subset. The 87-base-pair reads could not distinguish some IMGT-functional V segments, including TRBV6-2 and TRBV6-3, so those segments were excluded. Broadly in line with IMGT annotations, most TCR beta V segments showed up in productive rearrangements about 87% or about 30% of the time in an earlier analysis of under 700 of the donors. Correlated functional status among segregating V segments might be attributable to linkage disequilibrium, but an unknown experimental factor could not be ruled out. The classifier was reported to diagnose cytomegalovirus status with high specificity and sensitivity in both the original and validation cohorts. A later analysis found that HLA-associated TCR beta chains were more clonally expanded and had lower generation probabilities than equally common non-associated chains. A cluster of highly shared sequence variants was judged likely to represent a technical artifact of the sequencing pipeline. In the study, 150 to 200 TCR beta chains were listed as associated with cytomegalovirus. A few of the identified cytomegalovirus-associated TCR beta chains were confirmed in vitro to be specific for cytomegalovirus antigens. Only TCR beta chains were sequenced in this cohort, and the absence of alpha or paired-chain data limited detectable features. According to the authors, the approach could potentially be generalized to other disease states and immunological phenotypes. Strong co-occurrence of HLA alleles, especially DR and DQ, made assigning TCR associations to individual alleles difficult. For the cohort, immune exposure information was limited to CMV serostatus. At a false discovery rate of 0.05, a later analysis linked around 15,000 TCR beta sequences to specific HLA alleles. A later analysis found that most CMV-associated TCR beta chains appeared HLA-restricted, with HLA associations seemingly driven largely by CMV exposure. Compared with the roughly 720-donor mean, donors in an Asian-associated ancestry cluster had fewer N-insertions in productive TCRs, according to a later genetic analysis. In a later analysis, TCR association rates were found to vary across HLA loci, with the most associated TCRs seen for DRB1 alleles and the fewest for HLA-C alleles. A later analysis reported that several top co-occurrence clusters appeared linked to parvovirus B19, influenza, CMV and Epstein-Barr virus. Because counts were too low, some 17 rarely observed V segments, including chromosome 9 orphons, were left out of the earlier analysis of approximately 500 of the donors. While some public TCRs were present in many individuals, most TCR sequences turned up only very rarely across donors. In a later genetic analysis, a missense DCLRE1C variant was associated with V-gene and J-gene trimming of TCR beta chains, and the association was replicated in an independent cohort. A further reported finding was that TCR beta sequences accurately predicted the HLA-A and HLA-B alleles for most subjects in the first cohort. Presence/absence analyses assumed roughly uniform sequencing depth across donors, an assumption that may not hold.

The library relied on the immunoSEQ multiplex PCR assay. The multiplex PCR relied on a mix of 60 forward primers for TCR Vbeta segments and 13 reverse primers for TCR Jbeta segments. Amplification of the CDR3 region of rearranged TCR beta genes was performed with a multiplex PCR assay on genomic DNA. Amplified TCR beta libraries were sequenced as 87-base-pair reads on the Illumina HiSeq System. As for the original processing: In a later analysis, around 80 million unique TCR beta chains were counted across the roughly 610 repertoires, and some 10 million of these chains were shared by at least two donors. A nearest-neighbor algorithm error-corrected the raw reads and collapsed the reads into unique sequences, merging closely related sequences to remove PCR and sequencing errors. To assign V, D and J gene segments, CDR3 sequences were aligned to IMGT reference sequences. For a sequence to be retained, a match of at least six nucleotides was required to both a V gene segment and a J gene segment. Rearrangements were classified as productive when the CDR3 lacked stop codons and remained in frame with V and J, and all other rearrangements were classified as non-productive. CDR3 was defined according to IMGT convention as the region running from the second conserved V-encoded cysteine to the conserved J-encoded phenylalanine. Sequences without an unambiguous match to a single V gene segment were excluded from the earlier analysis of approximately 560 of the donors. An earlier analysis of under 750 of the donors called V segments functional above 56.7% productive rearrangements and segregating when the between-donor standard deviation exceeded 5%. A statistical classification framework was built for diagnosing cytomegalovirus status from the catalog of TCR beta chain sequences. V and J gene assignment, in a later analysis, came from comparing TCR nucleotide sequences with IMGT/GENE-DB human TR gene sequences. In a later analysis, CDR3 sequences and most-parsimonious VDJ recombination scenarios were assigned using the TCRdist pipeline. In a later analysis, every TCR beta chain was defined by the combination of its CDR3 amino acid sequence and its V-gene family, and reads without a unique V-gene family were dropped. To address suspected cross-contamination and a sequencing artifact, a later analysis removed 592 highly shared, low-generation-probability nucleotide sequences. In a later analysis, a clonal expansion index was calculated for each public chain from normalized within-repertoire ranks of inferred template counts. In a later analysis, generation probabilities were computed using a VDJ recombination model fitted to out-of-frame rearrangements, and the results were checked against IGoR. A later analysis scored TCR-TCR, TCR-HLA and TCR-CMV co-occurrence with hypergeometric tests, applying a repertoire-size bias correction to TCR pairs. In a later analysis, false discovery rates were estimated by permuting HLA or CMV assignments 20 times. In a later analysis, co-occurring TCRs were grouped with DBSCAN, and TCRdist sequence similarity was added when clustering was performed within HLA-allele-positive subsets. Repertoires with fewer than 30,000 or more than 120,000 public chains were left out of co-occurrence clustering, as were a handful of repertoires with anomalous nucleotide sharing. TCRdb provides this immuneACCESS table in a form limited to in-frame rearrangements. Some clones are lacking; in checked studies, under half of them reflect an unresolved V gene, and why the rest are absent is not known. The V and J calls and the clone size are those of that table, but D and trimming were determined from the DNA. The sample contains 170,000 or so clones, over 70% of them found a single time. The top ten clones comprise 2.9% of the sample.

CDR1 MNHEY and CDR2 SMNVEV were looked up in the germline V gene (reference sequence). Inclusive of the bounding cysteine and phenylalanine, the CDR3 is 14 residues long. Solely the CDR3 DNA is kept, with 42 bases framed from the first base. V was cut back by 2 bases and J by 2 bases, leaving a gap of 8 bases between them. In total, roughly 710 healthy bone marrow donors made up the cohort. Cohort members were all nominally healthy when sampled, although unrecorded immune exposures were likely present. The donor tested CMV seronegative and was one of the 352 seronegative cohort members. Every donor gave a peripheral blood sample, and the peripheral blood mononuclear cells from that sample were used for TCR beta sequencing. The Qiagen DNeasy Blood Extraction Kit was used to extract genomic DNA from the blood cell samples.

What was sequenced was PBMCs. The receptor's source is a male donor in good health and CMV-seronegative. The chain is encoded by TRBV27 joined to TRBJ2-3; TRBD2 is a possible D gene, resting on 6 matching bases. CDR3 region: CASSLAGHTDTQYF. The nucleotide sequence reads TGTGCCAGCAGTTTAGCGGGGCACACAGATACGCAGTATTTT.